Below, one T cell receptor beta chain is given with its context. This sample is drawn from a study of blood T cell repertoires in COVID-19. CDR1 is SGHRS and CDR2 is YFSETQ in the germline V gene. This CDR3 has 14 amino acids. V was shortened by 0 bases and J by 2 bases, with 5 bases between the two germline ends. Generated by immunoSEQ multiplex PCR, the TCRdb table keeps only in-frame clones and is missing some. The table lists 330,000 or so clones, about nine tenths of them singletons. Sequenced input: peripheral blood. V is TRBV5-1 and J is TRBJ2-2; D is undetermined. This receptor was taken from a man aged 25-45 years with COVID-19, enrolled during active disease. The CDR3 spells CASSLAYNTGELFF. CDR3 coding DNA: TGCGCCAGCAGCTTGGCCTATAACACCGGGGAGCTGTTTTTT.